The 24 T cell receptor beta chains reported below all come from one sample, sequenced in a study of blood T cell repertoires in COVID-19. Generated by immunoSEQ multiplex PCR, the TCRdb table keeps only in-frame clones and is missing some. The sample contains 200,000 to 250,000 clones, roughly 79% of which appear only once. Sequencing was carried out using peripheral blood. Every receptor here comes from an elderly woman with acute or convalescent COVID-19.

The chain combines TRBV18 with TRBJ2-5, with D possibly matching TRBD2 (5 bases). Germline CDR1 is KGHSH and CDR2 is LQKENI. Trimming pared 4 bases from V and 5 bases from J, leaving 11 bases between. This CDR3 region has 13 residues. The CDR3 coding sequence is TGTGCCAGCTCACTCCTAGGGAGCGAGACCCAGTACTTC. Protein product: CASSLLGSETQYF.

The chain has TRBV11-2 and TRBJ1-3; TRBD1 agrees at 8 bases. The trim removed 5 bases at V and 5 bases at J, leaving 11 bases unmatched. The germline gives CDR1 SGHAT, CDR2 FQNNGV. The CDR3 is made up of 16 amino acids. CDR3 sequence: CASSAAGTGRRNTIYF. In DNA form, the CDR3 reads TGTGCCAGCAGCGCTGCCGGGACAGGCCGTCGAAACACCATATATTTT. Variable domain in full (rest from reference TRBV11-2 and TRBJ1-3): EAGVAQSPRYKIIEKRQSVAFWCNPISGHATLYWYQQILGQGPKLLIQFQNNGVVDDSQLPKDRFSAERLKGVDSTLKIQPAKLEDSAVYLCASSAAGTGRRNTIYFGEGSWLTVV.

The chain uses TRBV4-2 and TRBJ2-3, with 10 bases that match TRBD2. The CDR3 consists of 16 residues. V lost 1 base, J lost 4 bases, and 5 bases stayed unmatched. Per the germline V gene, CDR1 is LGHNA and CDR2 is YNFKEQ. The CDR3 protein is CASSQGTSGVADTQYF. The DNA for the CDR3 is TGTGCCAGCAGCCAAGGTACTAGCGGGGTAGCAGATACGCAGTATTTT.

This rearrangement joins TRBV5-1 to TRBJ2-2, with 8 bases matching TRBD1. V shed 4 bases and J 5 bases; nucleotides not matched to a gene: 7. CDR3 size: 15 residues. Looked up from germline, CDR1 is SGHRS and CDR2 is YFSETQ. The CDR3 region is CASSVQGGSTGELFF. The CDR3 region has the DNA TGCGCCAGCAGCGTACAGGGGGGTTCGACCGGGGAGCTGTTTTTT.

The chain employs TRBV5-1 and TRBJ2-1, with 10 bases lining up with TRBD2. Germline V gene lookup returns CDR1 SGHRS and CDR2 YFSETQ. CDR3 length: 15 residues. The trim removed 4 bases at V and 5 bases at J, leaving 6 bases unmatched. Here the CDR3 DNA reads TGCGCCAGCAGCCTCCTAGCGGGAGCCGACAATGAGCAGTTCTTC. It encodes CASSLLAGADNEQFF.

The genes are TRBV6-5 and TRBJ2-7, with D perhaps matching TRBD2 (6 bases). Trimming removed 5 bases at V and 1 base at J, with 15 bases between. CDR1 MNHEY and CDR2 SVGAGI come from the germline V gene. The CDR3 contains 15 residues. CDR3 coding DNA: TGTGCCAGCAGTCTCGCGGAGGGTCAATCCTACGAGCAGTACTTC. It encodes CASSLAEGQSYEQYF.

The rearrangement joins TRBV5-1 to TRBJ2-2; possible D gene TRBD2, 6 bases. This CDR3 has 14 residues. The germline V gene has CDR1 SGHRS and CDR2 YFSETQ. V shed 4 bases and J shed 6 bases, with 13 bases lying between them. The CDR3 loop is CASSPGTPAGELFF. The CDR3 region has the DNA TGCGCCAGCAGCCCCGGGACTCCGGCCGGGGAGCTGTTTTTT. Looking up the rest from reference TRBV5-1 and TRBJ2-2 gives the full variable domain: KAGVTQTPRYLIKTRGQQVTLSCSPISGHRSVSWYQQTPGQGLQFLFEYFSETQRNKGNFPGRFSGRQFSNSRSEMNVSTLELGDSALYLCASSPGTPAGELFFGEGSRLTVL.

A few counts support this clone. The CDR3 region has the DNA TGTGCCACCACCGATTACGGGCTCTCCGGGAGGAATGAGCAGTTCTTC. Translated: CATTDYGLSGRNEQFF. The chain employs TRBV15 and TRBJ2-1; TRBD2 matches 7 bases. The CDR3 contains 16 residues. The junction had 16 bases not matched to a gene; V was cut back by 7 bases and J by 7 bases. CDR1 is LNHNV, CDR2 YYDKDF, per germline (reference sequence).

The J gene is TRBJ1-2, the V gene TRBV5-1, with D hard to call. Per germline, CDR1 SGHRS and CDR2 YFSETQ. Trimming cost V 4 bases and J 1 base, with 11 bases left between them. The CDR3 totals 14 residues. The CDR3 coding sequence is TGCGCCAGCAGCGGCACCGGGAGTAACTATGGCTACACCTTC. Translated: CASSGTGSNYGYTF.

This sequence joins TRBV28 and TRBJ2-7; 14 nucleotides line up with TRBD2. The germline CDR1 and CDR2 sequences are MDHEN and SYDVKM. CDR3 size: 17 residues. V was pared by 8 bases and J by 7 bases, with 16 bases of the junction left unmatched. The CDR3 DNA follows: TGTGCCAGCTCCTCCCCGGTCGCGGGACTAGCGGGAGTTGAGCAGTACTTC. Encoded protein: CASSSPVAGLAGVEQYF. Based on the CDR3 plus reference TRBV28 and TRBJ2-7, the full variable domain is DVKVTQSSRYLVKRTGEKVFLECVQDMDHENMFWYRQDPGLGLRLIYFSYDVKMKEKGDIPEGYSVSREKKERFSLILESASTNQTSMYLCASSSPVAGLAGVEQYFGPGTRLTVT.

This chain connects TRBV5-1 to TRBJ2-2; 8 bases fit TRBD1. The V segment lost 8 bases and the J segment 6 bases; nucleotides outside the gene matches: 9. This CDR3 comprises 14 residues. Germline assignment: CDR1 SGHRS and CDR2 YFSETQ. The CDR3 nucleotides are TGCGCCAGTCGGACAGGGTGGGACGCCGGGGAGCTGTTTTTT. The encoded protein is CASRTGWDAGELFF.

The sample holds a few counts of this clone. The rearrangement links TRBV27 to TRBJ1-5, with D perhaps matching TRBD1 (6 bases). Germline V gene sequence: CDR1 MNHEY, CDR2 SMNVEV (reference sequence). V was clipped by 5 bases and J by 3 bases, with 11 bases between them. This CDR3 is 14 amino acids long. Here the CDR3 DNA reads TGTGCCAGCAGTCTACAGGGACCCAATCAGCCCCAGCATTTT. Residues: CASSLQGPNQPQHF.

The chain employs TRBV2 and TRBJ1-1; 8 bases align to TRBD1. The CDR3 runs 13 residues. The germline V gene has CDR1 SNHLY and CDR2 FYNNEI. V shed 5 bases and J 4 bases; nucleotides not matched to a gene: 3. As DNA, the CDR3 is TGTGCCAGCAGTTCACAGGGGGGCACTGAAGCTTTCTTT. This encodes CASSSQGGTEAFF.

This clone was detected only a few times. The chain employs TRBV29-1 and TRBJ2-4, with D maybe TRBD1 (5 bases). The V end was cut by 4 bases, the J end by 11 bases, with 15 bases between. The CDR3 contains 12 residues. The germline V gene has CDR1 SQVTM and CDR2 ANQGSEA. CDR3 amino acids: CSVGEGVNLQYF. The CDR3 DNA follows: TGCAGCGTTGGTGAAGGGGTCAACCTTCAGTACTTC.

The rearrangement joins TRBV27 to TRBJ1-6, with 10 bases matching TRBD1. Germline V lookup: CDR1 MNHEY, CDR2 SMNVEV (reference sequence). CDR3 length equals 17 residues. V lost 4 bases and J lost 2; bases outside the gene matches: 5. The CDR3 here is CASSSDRGHTYNSPLHF. DNA of the CDR3: TGTGCCAGCAGTTCAGACAGGGGGCACACCTATAATTCACCCCTCCACTTT.

This chain links TRBV5-6 with TRBJ2-7; TRBD1 aligns across 8 bases. With 4 bases clipped from V and 4 bases from J, the junction kept 16 bases outside the gene matches. Germline loops: CDR1 SGHDT, CDR2 YYEEEE. This CDR3 region has 17 residues. As DNA, the CDR3 is TGTGCCAGCAGCGTGGCTGTAGGACAGGGTTATTTTTACGAGCAGTACTTC. Amino acids: CASSVAVGQGYFYEQYF.

On this clone: This specimen includes other DNA sequences encoding the same CDR3. This chain uses TRBV3-1 (or the pseudogene TRBV3-2) with TRBJ2-1; TRBD2 agrees at 9 bases. This CDR3 is built from 16 residues. V lost 0 bases to trimming and J lost 4 bases; unmatched junction nucleotides: 4. Germline CDR1 and CDR2: LGHDT and YNNKEL (reference sequence). CDR3 DNA sequence: TGTGCCAGCAGCCAAGATAGGCGGGGGGGATACAATGAGCAGTTCTTC. Its translation: CASSQDRRGGYNEQFF.

This chain uses TRBV7-2 with TRBJ2-3; D possibly corresponds to TRBD2 (6 bases). Germline V gives CDR1 SGHTA, CDR2 FQGNSA. The V gene lost 5 bases and the J gene lost 4 bases, with 13 bases spanning the gap. CDR3 length: 14 residues. The CDR3 nucleotides are TGTGCCAGCAGCCTTCAAGGCGGGGCAGATACGCAGTATTTT. Translating gives CASSLQGGADTQYF. Supplemented by reference TRBV7-2 and TRBJ2-3, the full variable domain reads GAGVSQSPSNKVTEKGKDVELRCDPISGHTALYWYRQSLGQGLEFLIYFQGNSAPDKSGLPSDRFSAERTGGSVSTLTIQRTQQEDSAVYLCASSLQGGADTQYFGPGTRLTVL.

The chain uses TRBV21-1 and TRBJ2-3; the D call TRBD2 from the table was never checked on the DNA. TRBV21-1 is given as a pseudogene. The CDR3 spans 20 residues. CDR3 sequence: CASSKGNWRSPYLYTDTQYF. The CDR3 DNA reads TGTGCCAGCAGCAAAGGGAATTGGAGAAGCCCTTATCTGTACACAGATACGCAGTATTTT.

The chain couples TRBV12-3 or TRBV12-4 to TRBJ1-1, with a possible D match to TRBD1 (5 bases). This CDR3 comprises 12 residues. V lost 6 bases to trimming and J lost 4 bases, with 9 bases between them. CDR3 loop: CASSKTVTEAFF. DNA for the CDR3: TGTGCCAGCAGCAAGACAGTCACTGAAGCTTTCTTT.

The CDR3 coding sequence is TGTGCCAGCGGCGGCGTCTCGGGAAACACCATATATTTT. As protein: CASGGVSGNTIYF. This chain joins TRBV3-1 (or the pseudogene TRBV3-2) and TRBJ1-3; D gene unclear. The V end lost 8 bases, the J end lost 4 bases, and 12 bases lay between the germline ends. CDR3 length equals 13 residues. From germline, CDR1 is LGHDT and CDR2 YNNKEL (reference sequence).

V gene TRBV29-1 combines with J gene TRBJ2-1; 7 bases map to TRBD1. With 7 bases clipped from V and 0 bases from J, the junction kept 6 bases outside the gene matches. Germline V CDR1 and CDR2: SQVTM, ANQGSEA. This CDR3 has 14 residues. The CDR3 DNA reads TGCAGCGGGAAACCAGGGGGCTCCTACAATGAGCAGTTCTTC. Amino acid sequence: CSGKPGGSYNEQFF.

The V gene is TRBV28, the J gene TRBJ2-7, with D possibly being TRBD2 (6 bases). V lost 3 bases and J lost 4, with 19 bases in between. The CDR3 runs to 16 residues. Germline V CDR1 and CDR2: MDHEN, SYDVKM. This CDR3 reads CASSFTGLPETYEQYF. CDR3 sequence (DNA): TGTGCCAGCAGTTTCACCGGACTACCCGAAACATACGAGCAGTACTTC.

This rearrangement joins TRBV6-5 to TRBJ2-3; possible D gene TRBD2, 6 bases. Looked up from germline, CDR1 is MNHEY and CDR2 is SVGAGI. This CDR3 comprises 15 residues. Trimming removed 0 bases from V and 1 base from J, with 8 bases in between. The CDR3 DNA sequence: TGTGCCAGCAGTTACTCAGGGGAGGGCACAGATACGCAGTATTTT. Its translation: CASSYSGEGTDTQYF.